Below are 28 T cell receptor beta chains sequenced from a single sample in a study of tumor and adjacent non-tumor tissue in lung cancer. RNA was extracted from bulk tissue without any cell sorting. The library came from three nested PCR rounds adapted from ARM-PCR protocols. From the multiplex PCR reads, TCRdb called clonotypes with MiXCR, one entry per CDR3 protein. The data hold around 140,000 distinct CDR3 sequences, with around two thirds observed a single time. The specimen sequenced was lung tumor tissue. These receptors all stem from a man between 60 and 75 years old with small cell lung cancer.

Regarding this clonotype: Being one base from a much bigger clone, this may be a read error. The J gene is TRBJ1-2, the V gene TRBV20-1, with 7 nucleotides matching TRBD1. Germline CDR1 DFQATT, CDR2 SNEGSKA (reference sequence). The CDR3 is made up of 18 amino acids. The CDR3 sequence: CSARGSSGMTGINYGHTF. The CDR3 coding sequence is TGCAGTGCTAGAGGCTCCTCTGGCATGACAGGGATCAACTATGGCCACACCTTC.

The chain joins TRBV5-4 to TRBJ2-2; D remains ambiguous. There are 12 residues in the CDR3. V dropped 9 bases and J dropped 6 bases, with 12 bases sitting between them. Germline values: CDR1 SGHNT, CDR2 YYREEE (reference sequence). Here the CDR3 DNA reads TGTGCCATTAGCCTATACCCCGGGGAGCTGTTTTTT. Encoded protein: CAISLYPGELFF.

CDR3 DNA sequence: TGTGCCAGTAGTACTCGCCCAACAGGGGGGCTAGTCTATGGCTACACCTTC. This encodes CASSTRPTGGLVYGYTF. V gene TRBV19 combines with J gene TRBJ1-2, with 8 bases fitting TRBD1. Unmatched junction bases numbered 14, after V lost 4 bases and J lost 4 bases. CDR3 length: 17 residues. CDR1 is LNHDA, CDR2 SQIVND, per germline (reference sequence).

As regards this clonotype: A much bigger clone sits one base away, suggesting this may be a read error. The CDR3 region has the DNA TGTGCCAGCAGCCAAGACGCGACTAGCGGTAGCACATATACGCAGTATTTT. This translates into CASSQDATSGSTYTQYF. The genes are TRBV4-2 and TRBJ2-3; TRBD2 matches 9 bases. This CDR3 comprises 17 residues. Germline values: CDR1 LGHNA, CDR2 YNFKEQ.

V is TRBV24-1 and J is TRBJ2-1; a possible D gene is TRBD1 (5 bases). The CDR3 contains 15 residues. V was clipped by 2 bases and J by 10 bases, with 17 bases between them. Germline CDR1 and CDR2: KGHDR and SFDVKD. The CDR3 region is CATSDYARRGKEQFF. In nucleotides, the CDR3 is TGTGCCACCAGTGATTATGCACGTAGGGGAAAGGAGCAGTTCTTC.

Concerning this clonotype: A much larger clone sits a single nucleotide away, making a read error possible. This chain joins TRBV29-1 and TRBJ2-1, with TRBD2 matching over 7 bases. The CDR3 sequence is 13 residues long. V lost 7 bases and J lost 15; bases outside the gene matches: 18. Germline values: CDR1 SQVTM, CDR2 ANQGSEA. The CDR3 is CSAWDYQSVGGFF. The CDR3, as DNA: TGCAGCGCCTGGGACTACCAAAGTGTGGGCGGGTTCTTC.

This clonotype was counted a few times. The rearrangement joins TRBV10-3 to TRBJ2-1; 7 bases agree with TRBD1. V lost 10 bases to trimming and J lost 1 base; unmatched junction nucleotides: 7. CDR3 size: 14 residues. CDR1 ENHRY and CDR2 SYGVKD come from the germline V gene. The CDR3 region has the DNA TGTGCCACCGGGACAGAGTATTCCTACAATGAGCAGTTCTTC. This sequence encodes CATGTEYSYNEQFF.

V and J are TRBV5-1 and TRBJ2-5; no clear D. The germline V gene has CDR1 SGHRS and CDR2 YFSETQ. With 6 bases removed from V and 2 bases from J, the gap between germline ends came to 20 bases. The CDR3 has 16 amino acids. CDR3 nucleotides: TGCGCCAGCACCCCCCTGACAACGGGTTATCAAGAGACCCAGTACTTC. Translating it yields CASTPLTTGYQETQYF.

This clonotype qualifies as medium-sized (0.01 to 0.1%). This chain connects TRBV11-2 to TRBJ2-2; TRBD1 or TRBD2 may be the D gene (6 bases each). The CDR3 extends over 16 amino acids. Between the trimmed V and J ends, which lost 1 base and 6 bases, there was a span of 15 bases. Germline CDR1 and CDR2: SGHAT and FQNNGV. The CDR3 here is CASSLGLGGYAGELFF. The CDR3 DNA reads TGTGCCAGCAGCTTAGGCCTAGGGGGGTACGCCGGGGAGCTGTTTTTT.

A note on this clonotype: It may be a read error: a sequence one base away is much more abundant. V is TRBV20-1 and J is TRBJ2-1; the match to TRBD1 covers 8 bases. The CDR3 covers 16 residues. Germline V CDR1 and CDR2: DFQATT, SNEGSKA (reference sequence). CDR3 sequence: CSASGMGQVTYKEQFF. CDR3 coding DNA: TGCAGTGCCTCTGGGATGGGACAGGTAACTTACAAAGAGCAGTTCTTC.

The V gene is TRBV29-1, the J gene TRBJ2-5; D might be TRBD1 or TRBD2, each matching 5 bases. The CDR3 is made up of 14 amino acids. Trimming removed 6 bases at V and 2 bases at J, with 16 bases between. Germline values: CDR1 SQVTM, CDR2 ANQGSEA. CDR3 DNA sequence: TGCAGCGTCGTCAGGGATGGGGGACAAGAGACCCAGTACTTC. This sequence encodes CSVVRDGGQETQYF.

For this clonotype: A read error may explain this, as a much larger clone is one base away. The CDR3 region has the DNA TGTGCCAGCAGTCCATGGACAGGGAGAGTGCCCCAGCATTTT. It yields the protein CASSPWTGRVPQHF. The rearrangement joins TRBV6-2 or TRBV6-3 to TRBJ1-5; the match to TRBD1 covers 8 bases. This CDR3 spans 14 amino acids. Germline loops: CDR1 MNHEY, CDR2 SVGEGT. V was clipped by 5 bases and J by 9 bases; unmatched bases: 9.

This clonotype was seen once. CDR3 region: CASSRRGVEKPQHF. CDR3 nucleotides: TGTGCCAGCAGCCGGAGGGGGGTGGAGAAGCCCCAGCATTTT. The V and J genes are TRBV6-6 and TRBJ1-5, with D maybe TRBD1 (6 bases). V lost 6 bases and J 8 bases, leaving 17 bases between the germline ends. CDR3 length equals 14 residues. The V gene's germline CDR1 is MNHNY and CDR2 SVGAGI (reference sequence).

The rearrangement uses TRBV2 and TRBJ1-6; D is perhaps TRBD1 (5 bases). CDR3 length: 13 amino acids. Germline assignment: CDR1 SNHLY and CDR2 FYNNEI. Trimming removed 11 bases at V and 7 bases at J, with 15 bases between. The CDR3 loop is CASGGRSNSPLHF. DNA for the CDR3: TGTGCCTCGGGGGGACGGTCAAATTCACCCCTCCACTTT. The complete variable domain, with remaining parts taken from reference TRBV2 and TRBJ1-6, reads EPEVTQTPSHQVTQMGQEVILRCVPISNHLYFYWYRQILGQKVEFLVSFYNNEISEKSEIFDDQFSVERPDGSNFTLKIRSTKLEDSAMYFCASGGRSNSPLHFGNGTRLTVT.

In its sample, this clonotype was seen once. Since no conserved phenylalanine or tryptophan closes the CDR3, a read error is the likely cause. No DNA is shown, since the ends of the CDR3 on it are uncertain; the CDR3 is the one TCRdb lists. This rearrangement joins TRBV11-1 to TRBJ2-7; TRBD1 is the table's D call and was not checked against the DNA. The CDR3 is 12 amino acids in total, end residues counted. Germline values: CDR1 SGHAT, CDR2 FQDESV (reference sequence). The CDR3 region is CVSSGQGRELYL.

Points on this clonotype: A junction boundary mismatches the germline segment, possibly from a read error. The CDR3 here is CANSKNSPLHF. The DNA of the CDR3 is TGTGCCAACAGTAAAAATTCACCCCTCCACTTT. This rearrangement joins TRBV6-6 to TRBJ1-6; D is undetermined. The germline V gene encodes CDR1 MNHNY and CDR2 SVGAGI (reference sequence). CDR3 length: 11 amino acids.

By frequency in the sample, this clonotype is large (0.1 to 1%). This chain links TRBV11-2 with TRBJ2-5; D perhaps matches TRBD2 (6 bases). Trimming removed 1 base at V and 4 bases at J, with 10 bases between. CDR1 SGHAT and CDR2 FQNNGV come from the germline V gene. The CDR3 runs to 14 residues. The CDR3 region has the DNA TGTGCCAGCAGCTTAGTGCGGGGTAGAGAGACCCAGTACTTC. Amino acid sequence: CASSLVRGRETQYF.

The sample holds one count of this clonotype. A clone one base away is much larger, so this may be a read error. The chain uses TRBV4-1 and TRBJ2-1; 13 nucleotides agree with TRBD2. Trimming cost V 6 bases and J 5 bases; bases outside gene matches: 4. This CDR3 is built from 15 residues. The V gene's germline CDR1 is MGHRA and CDR2 YSYEKL. The chain's CDR3 is CASRDGLAGDNEQFF. DNA for the CDR3: TGCGCCAGCAGGGACGGACTAGCGGGAGACAATGAGCAGTTCTTC.

As concerns this clonotype: The junction departs from the called germline gene at one end, perhaps through a read error. This rearrangement joins TRBV11-2 to TRBJ2-3; D is perhaps TRBD1 or TRBD2 (6 bases each). CDR3 length: 21 amino acids. Germline V gene data show CDR1 as SGHAT and CDR2 as FQNNGV. The CDR3 bases are TGTGCCAGCAGCGCGACCCTCGGGACACGGGGACTCGCGCAGAGCACAGATATGCAGTATTTT. Amino acids: CASSATLGTRGLAQSTDMQYF.

This clonotype was seen repeatedly, ten times or more. The chain is built from TRBV4-1 and TRBJ2-1; D gene ambiguous. Germline V gene data show CDR1 as MGHRA and CDR2 as YSYEKL. V was clipped by 1 base and J by 6 bases, with 19 bases between them. The CDR3 contains 17 residues. CDR3 DNA sequence: TGCGCCAGCAGCCAAGTAAGAGGCTCGGCCAATATCAATGAGCAGTTCTTC. Protein: CASSQVRGSANINEQFF.

Concerning this clonotype: This may come from a read error, since a much larger clone is one base off. J is TRBJ1-2 and V is TRBV29-1; no firm D call. The CDR3 runs to 12 residues. CDR1 is SQVTM, CDR2 ANQGSEA, per germline. The CDR3 sequence is CSVVQTFYDYTF. The CDR3 DNA follows: TGCAGCGTGGTTCAGACCTTCTATGACTACACCTTC.

A note on this clonotype: A much larger clone lies a single base off, so this may be a read error. The J gene is TRBJ2-1, the V gene TRBV6-6, with 12 bases matching TRBD2. The CDR3 has 15 amino acids. Per the germline V gene, CDR1 is MNHNY and CDR2 is SVGAGI (reference sequence). J lost 2 bases, V lost 7 bases, and 3 bases had no gene match. The CDR3, as DNA: TGTGCCAGCATCCCTAGCGGGAGGGCCTACAATGAGCAGTTCTTC. It yields the protein CASIPSGRAYNEQFF.

The sample holds a few counts of this clonotype. The chain couples TRBV7-8 to TRBJ2-7; D is ambiguous. The germline V gene encodes CDR1 SGHVS and CDR2 FQNEAQ. This CDR3 is 15 amino acids long. Deletions cut 8 bases from V and 4 bases from J, with 21 bases between. The CDR3 coding sequence is TGTGCCAGCGGTCTCGAATACGCCAGGCCTTACGAGCAGTACTTC. Amino acids: CASGLEYARPYEQYF.

As to this clonotype: The junction does not match germline at one end; this may be a read error. J is TRBJ2-3 and V is TRBV6-2 or TRBV6-3; no definite D call. CDR3 length: 13 residues. Germline V gene sequence: CDR1 MNHEY, CDR2 SVGEGT. The CDR3 region has the DNA TGTGACAGCACCCGCGGTCAGGCAGATACGCAATATTTT. As protein: CDSTRGQADTQYF.

The sample holds many counts of this clonotype. One end of the junction fails to match germline, which may point to a read error. The chain uses TRBV20-1 and TRBJ2-3; D possibly corresponds to TRBD2 (6 bases). This CDR3 has 13 residues. Looked up from germline, CDR1 is DFQATT and CDR2 is SNEGSKA (reference sequence). As DNA, the CDR3 is TGCAGTGCGAGAGGGCGGGATGGAGATACGCAGTATTTT. Translated, it gives CSARGRDGDTQYF.

The V gene is TRBV12-3 or TRBV12-4, the J gene TRBJ2-6; D gene uncertain. V shed 3 bases and J shed 2 bases, with 2 bases lying between them. This CDR3 contains 13 residues. Here the CDR3 DNA reads TGTGCCAGCAGTTTGCCTGGGGCCAACGTCCTGACTTTC. The encoded protein is CASSLPGANVLTF.

This clonotype was found many times. The J gene is TRBJ2-7, the V gene TRBV20-1; a possible D gene is TRBD2 (5 bases). CDR3 length equals 11 residues. V was cut by 3 bases and J by 4 bases, with 7 bases left in between. Germline lookup yields CDR1 DFQATT and CDR2 SNEGSKA (reference sequence). The CDR3 DNA sequence: TGCAGTGCTAGTTGGGAGTACGAGCAGTACTTC. Its translation is CSASWEYEQYF.

In regard to this clonotype: Because it lacks the conserved phenylalanine or tryptophan at the end, this CDR3 is likely a read error. The chain couples TRBV20-1 to TRBJ1-1, with 7 bases aligning to TRBD1. The trim removed 2 bases at V and 6 bases at J, leaving 9 bases unmatched. The CDR3 is 14 amino acids. Germline CDR1 DFQATT, CDR2 SNEGSKA (reference sequence). The CDR3 here is CSARKRQGTSEAFI. CDR3 bases: TGCAGTGCTAGAAAAAGACAGGGCACCTCTGAAGCTTTCATT.